In this sample, the clone carrying this T cell receptor beta chain turned up a few times. Its matching antigen is unknown. This CDR3 is built from 13 residues. V dropped 9 bases and J dropped 2; count of bases not matched to a gene: 1. From germline, CDR1 is LNHDA and CDR2 SQIVND (reference sequence). Time point here: pre-reinfection, 55 to 20 weeks before reinfection detection. TCR sequencing was done directly ex vivo on sorted cells, without expansion in vitro. At all three reinfection time points, viable CD3+ CD8+ CD45RO- cells from a couple of donors served as controls. The sample belongs to a study of memory CD8 T cells in hepatitis C reinfection. Study-level information: Reinfection meant HCV RNA positivity after two negatives ≥60 days apart.

Sequenced by immunoSEQ multiplex PCR; TCRdb stores in-frame clones only, minus some. The table lists more than 45,000 clones, roughly nine tenths of them singletons, with about 1% in the top ten. Regarding the study as a whole: Only four or five donors prevented definitive conclusions about public clonotypes.

The V call is TRBV19, the J call TRBJ2-7, with 13 bases fitting TRBD2. This clonotype was sampled from a man between 18 and 35 years old with hepatitis C virus infection. Material: naive CD8+ T cells sorted from blood. CDR3 region: CASGLAGAYEQYF. The CDR3 coding sequence is TGTGCCAGCGGACTAGCGGGAGCCTACGAGCAGTACTTC. Filled out from reference TRBV19 and TRBJ2-7, the complete variable domain reads DGGITQSPKYLFRKEGQNVTLSCEQNLNHDAMYWYRQDPGQGLRLIYYSQIVNDFQKGDIAEGYSVSREKKESFPLTVTSAQKNPTAFYLCASGLAGAYEQYFGPGTRLTVT.